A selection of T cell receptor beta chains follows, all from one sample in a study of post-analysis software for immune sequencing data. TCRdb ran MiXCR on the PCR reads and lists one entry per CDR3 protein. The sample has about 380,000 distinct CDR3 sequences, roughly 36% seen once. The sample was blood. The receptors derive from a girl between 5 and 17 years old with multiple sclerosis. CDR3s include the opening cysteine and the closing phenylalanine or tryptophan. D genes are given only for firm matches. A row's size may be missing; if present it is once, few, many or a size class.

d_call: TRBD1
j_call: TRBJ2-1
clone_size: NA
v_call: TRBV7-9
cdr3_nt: TGTGCCAGCAGCTCTGTCGGGACAGGGCCTCACCAAGAGACCCAGTTCTTC
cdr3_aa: CASSSVGTGPHQETQFF

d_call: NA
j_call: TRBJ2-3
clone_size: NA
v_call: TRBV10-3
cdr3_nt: TGTGCCATCAGTGAGACAGGAGCAAATACGCAGTATTTT
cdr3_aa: CAISETGANTQYF

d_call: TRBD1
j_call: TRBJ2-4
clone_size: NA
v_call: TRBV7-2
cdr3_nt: TGTGCCAGCAGCTTAAGCCCGCCAGGGGGAACTGACATTCAGTACTTC
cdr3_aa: CASSLSPPGGTDIQYF

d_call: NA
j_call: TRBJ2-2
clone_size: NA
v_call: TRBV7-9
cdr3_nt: TGTGCCAGCAGCAAGCGGACAGTATACACCGGGGAGCTGTTTTTT
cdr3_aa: CASSKRTVYTGELFF

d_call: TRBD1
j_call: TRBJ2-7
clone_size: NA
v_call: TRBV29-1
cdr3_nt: TGCAGCGTTGAAGTCGGACAGGGGATGAACGAGCAGTACTTC
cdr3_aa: CSVEVGQGMNEQYF

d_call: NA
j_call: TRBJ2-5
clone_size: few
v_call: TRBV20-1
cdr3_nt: TGCAGTGCTTACCGGGACCCCGTTGGGACCCAGTACTTC
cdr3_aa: CSAYRDPVGTQYF

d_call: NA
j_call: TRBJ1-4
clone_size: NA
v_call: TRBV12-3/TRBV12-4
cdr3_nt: TGTGCCAGCAGCCCCACGGGGTTGGCGGAAAAACTGTTTTTT
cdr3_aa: CASSPTGLAEKLFF

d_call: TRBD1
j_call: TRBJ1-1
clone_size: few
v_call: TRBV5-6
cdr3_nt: TGTGCCAGCACCCTGGGGACAGGCACTGAAGCTTTCTTT
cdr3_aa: CASTLGTGTEAFF

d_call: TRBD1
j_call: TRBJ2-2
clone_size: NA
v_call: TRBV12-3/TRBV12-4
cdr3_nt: TGTGCCAGCAGTTTTGGGGGACAGGGGGCCGGGGAGCTGTTTTTT
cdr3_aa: CASSFGGQGAGELFF

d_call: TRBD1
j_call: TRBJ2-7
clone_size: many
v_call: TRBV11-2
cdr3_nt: TGTGCCAGCAGCCCTATCGAACACAGGGGGAAGTACGAGCAGTACTTC
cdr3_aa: CASSPIEHRGKYEQYF

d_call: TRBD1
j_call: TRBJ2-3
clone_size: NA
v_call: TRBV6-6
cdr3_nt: TGTGCCAGCAGTTCTACAGGGGGCCGCACAGATACGCAGTATTTT
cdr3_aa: CASSSTGGRTDTQYF

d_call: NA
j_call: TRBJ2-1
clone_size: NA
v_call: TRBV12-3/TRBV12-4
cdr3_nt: TGTGCCAGCCTTCTTAGAGGGGCCGCCAGGAATGAGCAGTTCTTC
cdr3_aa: CASLLRGAARNEQFF

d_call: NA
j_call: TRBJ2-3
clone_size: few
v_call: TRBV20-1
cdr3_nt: TGCAGTCCACTGGGGCTAGCGAGGGACGCAGATACGCAGTATTTT
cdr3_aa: CSPLGLARDADTQYF

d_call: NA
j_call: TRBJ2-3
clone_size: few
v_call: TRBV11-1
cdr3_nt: TGTGCCAGCAGCTTAGATATCCGGGGCAGTTACGCTTATTCTCGCACAGATACGCAGTATTTT
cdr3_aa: CASSLDIRGSYAYSRTDTQYF

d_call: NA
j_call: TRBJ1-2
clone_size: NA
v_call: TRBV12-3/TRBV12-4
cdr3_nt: TGTGCCAGCACCTGGGGGGCAGTAGTCTATGGCTACACCTTC
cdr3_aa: CASTWGAVVYGYTF

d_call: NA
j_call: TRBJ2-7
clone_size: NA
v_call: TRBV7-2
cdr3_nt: TGTGCCAGCAGCTTAAGGCCGGGAGTCAGCAGCTACGAGCAGTACTTC
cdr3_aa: CASSLRPGVSSYEQYF

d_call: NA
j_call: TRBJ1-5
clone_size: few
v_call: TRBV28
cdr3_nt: TGTGCCAGCAGTTTATTGGGCCCCGGGGTTAATAGCAATCAGCCCCAGCATTTT
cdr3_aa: CASSLLGPGVNSNQPQHF

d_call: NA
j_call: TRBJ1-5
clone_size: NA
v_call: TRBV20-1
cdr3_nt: TGCAGTGCTCCCCTAGGACAGCCTAATCAGCCCCAGCATTTT
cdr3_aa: CSAPLGQPNQPQHF

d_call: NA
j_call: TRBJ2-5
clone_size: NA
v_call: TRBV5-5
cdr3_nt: TGTGCCAGCAGCTTGGGGATTGGAGAGACCCAGTACTTC
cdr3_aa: CASSLGIGETQYF

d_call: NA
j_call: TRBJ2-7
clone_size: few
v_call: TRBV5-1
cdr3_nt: TGCGCCAGCAGCTTAATACTAGGTGACGAGCAGTACTTC
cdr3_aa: CASSLILGDEQYF

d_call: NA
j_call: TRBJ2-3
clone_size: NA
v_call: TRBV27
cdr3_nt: TGTGCCAGCACCCCTCCGACAGCAGTGATCGGTATTGAGGATACGCAGTATTTT
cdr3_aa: CASTPPTAVIGIEDTQYF

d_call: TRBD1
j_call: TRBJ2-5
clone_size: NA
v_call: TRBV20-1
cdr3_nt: TGCAGTGCTAGAGAGCTCAGGACAGGGCGAGAGACCCAGTACTTC
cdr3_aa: CSARELRTGRETQYF

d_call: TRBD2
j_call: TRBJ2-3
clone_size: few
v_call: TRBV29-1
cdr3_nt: TGCAGCGCAACCGGACAGTCCGTTACAGCGGGGGGGCCTCCACGCACAGATACGCAGTATTTT
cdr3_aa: CSATGQSVTAGGPPRTDTQYF

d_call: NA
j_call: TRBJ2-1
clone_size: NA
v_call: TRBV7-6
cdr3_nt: TGTGCCAGCAGCTTATGGAGTAACCCAGCGACCTCCTACAATGAGCAGTTCTTC
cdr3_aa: CASSLWSNPATSYNEQFF

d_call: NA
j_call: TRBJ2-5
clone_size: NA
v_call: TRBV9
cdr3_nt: TGTGCCAGCAGCGCCGGGGGTGTACAAGAGACCCAGTACTTC
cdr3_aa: CASSAGGVQETQYF

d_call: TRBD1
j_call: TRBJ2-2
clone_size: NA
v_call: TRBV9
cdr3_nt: TGTGCCAGCAGCGATGGGGGACAGGGTTTAACCGGGGAGCTGTTTTTT
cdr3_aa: CASSDGGQGLTGELFF

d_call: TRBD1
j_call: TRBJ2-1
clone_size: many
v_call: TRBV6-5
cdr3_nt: TGTGCCAGCAGTTACTCAGGACAGGGATACAATGAGCAGTTCTTC
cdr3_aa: CASSYSGQGYNEQFF

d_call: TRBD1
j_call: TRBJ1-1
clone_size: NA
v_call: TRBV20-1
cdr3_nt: TGCAGACCTAACAGGGGCCTTAAGGAGGGAAGAGCTTTCTTT
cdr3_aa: CRPNRGLKEGRAFF

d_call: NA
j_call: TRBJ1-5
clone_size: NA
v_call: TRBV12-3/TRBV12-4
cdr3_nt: TGTGCCAGCAGTTTAAATTTGGGCCAGCCCCAGCATTTT
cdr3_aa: CASSLNLGQPQHF

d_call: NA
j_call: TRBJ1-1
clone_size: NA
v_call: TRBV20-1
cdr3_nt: TGCAGTGCTACAGGACACTCCCGCGGCACTGAAGCTTTCTTT
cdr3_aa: CSATGHSRGTEAFF

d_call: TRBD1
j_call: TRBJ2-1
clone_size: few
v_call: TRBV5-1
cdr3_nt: TGCGCCAGCAGCTTAGTAGCGGACAGGGCCCTCTACAATGAGCAGTTCTTC
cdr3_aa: CASSLVADRALYNEQFF

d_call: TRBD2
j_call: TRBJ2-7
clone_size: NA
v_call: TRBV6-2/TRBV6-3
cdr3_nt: TGTGCCAGCAGCTGGGACTACTACGAGCAGTACTTC
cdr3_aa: CASSWDYYEQYF

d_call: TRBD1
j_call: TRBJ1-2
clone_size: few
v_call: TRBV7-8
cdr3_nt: TGTGCCAGCAGCTTAGGGCGACAGGGGGCATTTAACTATGGCTACACCTTC
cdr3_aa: CASSLGRQGAFNYGYTF

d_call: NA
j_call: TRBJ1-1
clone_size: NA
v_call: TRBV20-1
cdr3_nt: TGCAGTGCTCCCGGCGATAAGGGGACTGAAGCTTTCTTT
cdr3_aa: CSAPGDKGTEAFF

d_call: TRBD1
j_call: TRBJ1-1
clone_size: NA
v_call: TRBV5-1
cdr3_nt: TGCACCAGCAGCCCAAGGGGGCCCAGTGATCCTGAAGCTTTCTTT
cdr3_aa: CTSSPRGPSDPEAFF

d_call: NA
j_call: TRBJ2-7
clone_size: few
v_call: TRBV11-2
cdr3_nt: TGTGCCAGCAGCTCAGGAATTAGGGAGACCTACGAGCAGTACTTC
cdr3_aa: CASSSGIRETYEQYF

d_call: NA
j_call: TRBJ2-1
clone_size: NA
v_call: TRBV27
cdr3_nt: TGTGCCAGCAGTTCCCTCCTCAGCCTCTCCTACAATGAGCAGTTCTTC
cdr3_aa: CASSSLLSLSYNEQFF

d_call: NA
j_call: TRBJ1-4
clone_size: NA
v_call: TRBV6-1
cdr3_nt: TGTGCCAGCAGTGATCGGACTGCAACTAATGAAAAACTGTTTTTT
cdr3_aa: CASSDRTATNEKLFF

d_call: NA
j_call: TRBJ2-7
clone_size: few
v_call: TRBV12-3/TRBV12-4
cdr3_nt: TGTGCCAGCAGTTTTGCCCCCCTCTACGAGCAGTACTTC
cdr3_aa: CASSFAPLYEQYF

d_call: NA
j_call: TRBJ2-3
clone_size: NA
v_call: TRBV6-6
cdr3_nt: TGTGCCAGCATGGCAACCGTGTGGAGCACAGATACGCAGTATTTT
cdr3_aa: CASMATVWSTDTQYF

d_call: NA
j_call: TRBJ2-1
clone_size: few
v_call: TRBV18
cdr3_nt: TGTGCCAGCTCACCACCAGGGCGGAGGGCCTACAATGAGCAGTTCTTC
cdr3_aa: CASSPPGRRAYNEQFF

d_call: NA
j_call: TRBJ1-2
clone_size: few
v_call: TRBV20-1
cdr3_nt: TGCAGTGCTAGCAGTCGACAGGCTAACTATGGCTACACCTTC
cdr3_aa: CSASSRQANYGYTF

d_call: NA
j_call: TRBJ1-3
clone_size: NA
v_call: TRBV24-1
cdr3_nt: TGTGCCACCAGTGCCAGGGACGCTTATCCGGGATCTGGAAACACCATATATTTT
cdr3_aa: CATSARDAYPGSGNTIYF

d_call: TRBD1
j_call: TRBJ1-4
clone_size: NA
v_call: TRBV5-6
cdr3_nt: TGTGCCAGCAGCTATGTGGGACAGGGGTCTGAAAAACTGTTTTTT
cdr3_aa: CASSYVGQGSEKLFF

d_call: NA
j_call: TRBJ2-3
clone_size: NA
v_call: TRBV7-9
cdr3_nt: TGTGCCAGCAGCCCAAAGGACAGAAGTACGCAGTATTTT
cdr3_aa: CASSPKDRSTQYF

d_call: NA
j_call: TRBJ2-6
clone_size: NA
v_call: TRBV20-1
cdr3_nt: TGCAGTGCTAGAGATACAAACTCGGGGGCCAACGTCCTGACTTTC
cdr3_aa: CSARDTNSGANVLTF

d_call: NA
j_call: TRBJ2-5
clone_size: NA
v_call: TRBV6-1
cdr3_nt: TGTGCCAGCAGTGAAGCTTACAGAGTTTACCAAGAGACCCAGTACTTC
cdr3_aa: CASSEAYRVYQETQYF

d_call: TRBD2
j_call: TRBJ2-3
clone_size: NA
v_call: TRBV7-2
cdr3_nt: TGTGCCAGCAGCTCGGGACTAGCGGGGGGGCTTCCAGATACGCAGTATTTT
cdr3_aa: CASSSGLAGGLPDTQYF

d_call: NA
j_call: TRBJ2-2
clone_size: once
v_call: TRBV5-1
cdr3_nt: TGTGCCAGCAGCTCGGGAGGGACAGCGTACACCGGGGAGCTGTTTTTT
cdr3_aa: CASSSGGTAYTGELFF

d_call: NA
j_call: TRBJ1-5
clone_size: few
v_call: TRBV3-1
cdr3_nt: TGTGCCAGCAGCCGGGGGACTGCTAATAGCAATCAGCCCCAGCATTTT
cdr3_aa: CASSRGTANSNQPQHF

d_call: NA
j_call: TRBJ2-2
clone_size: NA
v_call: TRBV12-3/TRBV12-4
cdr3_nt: TGTGCCAGCAGTTTACAGGGGCATACCGGGGAGCTGTTTTTT
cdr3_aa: CASSLQGHTGELFF